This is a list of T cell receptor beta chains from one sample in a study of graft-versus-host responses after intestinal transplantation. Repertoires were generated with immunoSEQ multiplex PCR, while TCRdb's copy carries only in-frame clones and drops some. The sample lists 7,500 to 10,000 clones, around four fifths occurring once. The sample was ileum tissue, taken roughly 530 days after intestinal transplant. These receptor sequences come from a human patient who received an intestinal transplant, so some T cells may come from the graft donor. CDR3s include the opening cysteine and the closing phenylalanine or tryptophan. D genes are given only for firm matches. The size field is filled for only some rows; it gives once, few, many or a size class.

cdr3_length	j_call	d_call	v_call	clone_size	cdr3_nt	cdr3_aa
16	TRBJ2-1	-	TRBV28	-	TGTGCCAGCAGCTTACCTCAGGGGTCAGCCAACAATGAGCAGTTCTTC	CASSLPQGSANNEQFF
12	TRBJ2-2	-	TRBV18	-	TGTGCCAGCTCACCCTTGCCCGGGGAGCTGTTTTTT	CASSPLPGELFF
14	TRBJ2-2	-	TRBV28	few	TGTGCCAGCAGTTTATACCGGAGAGTAGGGGAGCTGTTTTTT	CASSLYRRVGELFF
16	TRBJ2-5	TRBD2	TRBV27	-	TGTGCCAGCAGTTATTCGGCTAGCGGCCTCGGGGAGACCCAGTACTTC	CASSYSASGLGETQYF
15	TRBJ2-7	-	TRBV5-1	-	TGCGCCAGCAGCTTGGAAGGGCTGCTCTTCTACGAGCAGTACTTC	CASSLEGLLFYEQYF
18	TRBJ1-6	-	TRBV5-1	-	TGCGCCAGCAGCTTGGTGTATCGGGGGAGCTCCTATAATTCACCCCTCCACTTT	CASSLVYRGSSYNSPLHF
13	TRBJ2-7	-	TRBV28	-	TGTGCCAGCAGCCGAACAGGGACCTACGAGCAGTACTTC	CASSRTGTYEQYF
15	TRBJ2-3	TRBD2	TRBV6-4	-	TGTGCCAGCAGTGAAACTAGCGGGGGCACAGATACGCAGTATTTT	CASSETSGGTDTQYF
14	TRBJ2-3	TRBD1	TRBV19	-	TGTGCCAGTAGTAGGGGACAGGGGACAGATACGCAGTATTTT	CASSRGQGTDTQYF
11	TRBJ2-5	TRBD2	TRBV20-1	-	TGCAGTGCCGGGACTAGAGAGACCCAGTACTTC	CSAGTRETQYF
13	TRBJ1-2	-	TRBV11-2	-	TGTGCCAGCAGCTCTGGAAGGGACTATGGCTACACCTTC	CASSSGRDYGYTF
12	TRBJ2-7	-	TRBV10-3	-	TGTGCCATCAGTGACGCGTTGTGGGAGCAGTACTTC	CAISDALWEQYF
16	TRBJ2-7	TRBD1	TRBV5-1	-	TGCGCCAGCAGCATAGCTGGACAGGGGGCGAAATACGAGCAGTACTTC	CASSIAGQGAKYEQYF
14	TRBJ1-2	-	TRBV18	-	TGTGCCAGCTCAAACAACAGGGTCCCCGATGGCTACACCTTC	CASSNNRVPDGYTF
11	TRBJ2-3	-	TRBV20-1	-	TGCAGTGCTAGTAAAGGGGATACGCAGTATTTT	CSASKGDTQYF
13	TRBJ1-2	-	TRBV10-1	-	TGCGCCAACCTATTGGGGGGGGGCTATGGCTACACCTTC	CANLLGGGYGYTF
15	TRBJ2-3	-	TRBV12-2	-	TGTGCAAGTCGCCGACGGAGGGAGGGGACAGATACGCAGTATTTT	CASRRRREGTDTQYF
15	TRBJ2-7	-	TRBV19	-	TGTGCCAGTAGTATGGAGCGGGCGTTTCCCTACGAGCAGTACTTC	CASSMERAFPYEQYF
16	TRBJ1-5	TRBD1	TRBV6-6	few	TGTGCCAGCAGTAGCGGACAGGAGTACGTTTTGCAGCCCCAGCATTTT	CASSSGQEYVLQPQHF
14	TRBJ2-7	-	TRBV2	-	TGTGCCAGCAGCCCTCAACGGTACTCCTACGAGCAGTACTTC	CASSPQRYSYEQYF
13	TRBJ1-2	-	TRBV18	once	TGTGCCAGCTCACCGTCGACAGACTATGGCTACACCTTC	CASSPSTDYGYTF
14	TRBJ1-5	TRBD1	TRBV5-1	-	TGCGCCAGCAGCCCCGGGACAGGGAGACAGCCCCAGCATTTT	CASSPGTGRQPQHF
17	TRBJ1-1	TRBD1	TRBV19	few	TGTGCCAGTAGTAACCCCTCGACAGGGGCCTTGAACACTGAAGCTTTCTTT	CASSNPSTGALNTEAFF
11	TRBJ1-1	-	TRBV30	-	TGTGCCTGGAGTGTAGGGCCTGAAGCTTTCTTT	CAWSVGPEAFF
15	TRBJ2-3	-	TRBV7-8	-	TGTGCCAGCAGCTCAGTCGGCGGTTACACAGATACGCAGTATTTT	CASSSVGGYTDTQYF
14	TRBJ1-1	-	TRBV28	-	TGTGCCATCGCGCTGAGACAGCTGAACACTGAAGCTTTCTTT	CAIALRQLNTEAFF
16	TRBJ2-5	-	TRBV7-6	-	TGTGCCAGCAGCCCCTCGGTAGGACGGGGGCAAGAGACCCAGTACTTC	CASSPSVGRGQETQYF
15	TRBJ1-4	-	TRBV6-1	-	TGTGCCAGCAGTGAAGTCGGCAGGTGGAATGAAAAACTGTTTTTT	CASSEVGRWNEKLFF
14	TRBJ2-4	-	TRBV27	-	TGTGCCAGCAGCGCGGGGACGGGCAAAAACATTCAGTACTTC	CASSAGTGKNIQYF
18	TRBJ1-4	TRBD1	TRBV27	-	TGTGCCAGCAGTTTACCCTACAGGGGTGAGGCAACTAATGAAAAACTGTTTTTT	CASSLPYRGEATNEKLFF
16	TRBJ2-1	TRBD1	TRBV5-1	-	TGCGCCAGCAGCCCCCCCGGGACAGGGGGGATCGATGAGCAGTTCTTC	CASSPPGTGGIDEQFF
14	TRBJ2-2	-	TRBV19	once	TGTGCCAGTAGTTCGGGGGCCCTGTCCGGGGAGCTGTTTTTT	CASSSGALSGELFF
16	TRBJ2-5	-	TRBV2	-	TGTGCCAGCAGTGGTCTGGGCGGAGGAAACCAAGAGACCCAGTACTTC	CASSGLGGGNQETQYF
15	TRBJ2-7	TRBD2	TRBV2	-	TGTGCCAGCAGCGAACTAGCGGGAGTACGCTACGAGCAGTACTTC	CASSELAGVRYEQYF
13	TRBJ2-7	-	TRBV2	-	TGTGCCAGCAGACAAACCACCCTTGCCGAGCAGTACTTC	CASRQTTLAEQYF
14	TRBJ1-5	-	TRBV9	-	TGTGCCAGCAGCGTCGGACAGAGCAATCAGCCCCAGCATTTT	CASSVGQSNQPQHF
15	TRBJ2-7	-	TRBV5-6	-	TGTGCCAGCAGCCAGGCCCCGACAGACTCCTACGAGCAGTACTTC	CASSQAPTDSYEQYF
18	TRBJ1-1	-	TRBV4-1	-	TGCGCCAGCAGCCAAGATACGGACACCCATCAGGTGAACACTGAAGCTTTCTTT	CASSQDTDTHQVNTEAFF
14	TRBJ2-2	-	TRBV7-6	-	TGTGCCAGCAGCTTAGAAGAGGTGGAAGGGGAGCTGTTTTTT	CASSLEEVEGELFF
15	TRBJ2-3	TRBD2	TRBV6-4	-	TGTGCCAGCAGTGACTCTAGCGGGGGCACAGATACGCAGTATTTT	CASSDSSGGTDTQYF
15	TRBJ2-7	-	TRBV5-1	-	TGCGCCAGCAGCTTGGGTGAGGGTCGAACCTACGAGCAGTACTTC	CASSLGEGRTYEQYF
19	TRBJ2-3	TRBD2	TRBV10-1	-	TGCGCCAGCAGTCCCGGGACTAGCGGGAGAAGAGGCTCCACAGATACGCAGTATTTT	CASSPGTSGRRGSTDTQYF
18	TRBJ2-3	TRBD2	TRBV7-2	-	TGTGCCAGCAGCTTAGAGTTAGCGGGGGGGCCTTGGACAGATACGCAGTATTTT	CASSLELAGGPWTDTQYF
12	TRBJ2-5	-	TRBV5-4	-	TGTGCCAGCAGCTTGGGGCGAGAGACCCAGTACTTC	CASSLGRETQYF
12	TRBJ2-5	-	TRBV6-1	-	TGTGCCACTGGGCTGGTCTGGGAGACCCAGTACTTC	CATGLVWETQYF
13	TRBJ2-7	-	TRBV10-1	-	TGCGCCAGCAGTCCCGAAACAGGGTACGAGCAGTACTTC	CASSPETGYEQYF
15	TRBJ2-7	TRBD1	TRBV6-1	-	TGTGCCAGCAGTTTGAACAGGGGGGCCCCTTACGAGCAGTACTTC	CASSLNRGAPYEQYF
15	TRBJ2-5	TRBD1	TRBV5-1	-	TGCGCCAGCAGCTTATCAGGACAGGGGTTGGAGACCCAGTACTTC	CASSLSGQGLETQYF
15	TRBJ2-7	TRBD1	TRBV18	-	TGTGCCAGCTCACCCGCCGGGACAGGGTACTACGAGCAGTACTTC	CASSPAGTGYYEQYF
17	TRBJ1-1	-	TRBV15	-	TGTGCCACCAGCAGAGAAAGTGGCGGATTCCCGAACACTGAAGCTTTCTTT	CATSRESGGFPNTEAFF
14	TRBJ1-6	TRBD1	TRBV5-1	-	TGCGCCAGCAGCTCAAGGACAGGATCAGAGCCCCTCCACTTT	CASSSRTGSEPLHF
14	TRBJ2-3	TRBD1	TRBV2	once	TGTGCCATCGACCGGGACAGGGGCACAGATACGCAGTATTTT	CAIDRDRGTDTQYF
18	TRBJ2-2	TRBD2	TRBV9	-	TGTGCCAGCAGCGTAGACGTGGGAGGGCAGACGAACACCGGGGAGCTGTTTTTT	CASSVDVGGQTNTGELFF